This section outlines one TCR beta chain sequence together with its context. Its antigen remains unknown. CDR1 and CDR2 from the germline V gene are SGHRS and YFSETQ. V lost 4 bases, J lost 0 bases, and 8 bases lay in between. The CDR3 contains 15 residues. Measured with immunoSEQ multiplex PCR; TCRdb has only the in-frame clones, and not every one. This repertoire shows 40,000 or so clones, just under 80% found once; its top ten account for less than 9.5%. These data come from a study of a mutant IDH1 vaccine in newly diagnosed glioma. On the study more broadly: The treated population exhibited a male proportion of 62.5%, a female proportion of about 38%, and a mean age of about 40 years. Patients arrived already treated with radiotherapy, temozolomide, or both, most having had both. Study outcomes and limitations: Pseudoprogression appeared independent of alterations in top peripheral clonotypes.

The time point denotes: baseline, week 1 (first vaccination visit). Specified treatment: pre-vaccination baseline after standard-of-care therapy. New WHO grade 3 or 4 IDH1-mutant, ATRX-lost astrocytomas were present in all donors. This sequence joins TRBV5-1 and TRBJ2-6, with D perhaps matching TRBD1 (5 bases). This receptor was obtained from a man aged 40-49 years with glioma. Some clones in this sample may be carry-over from other donors' samples. Sequencing used PBMCs, obtained from a glioma patient treated with radiotherapy, temozolomide or both. CDR3 amino acids: CASSDTGSGANVLTF. CDR3 nucleotides: TGCGCCAGCAGCGACACAGGCTCTGGGGCCAACGTCCTGACTTTC.